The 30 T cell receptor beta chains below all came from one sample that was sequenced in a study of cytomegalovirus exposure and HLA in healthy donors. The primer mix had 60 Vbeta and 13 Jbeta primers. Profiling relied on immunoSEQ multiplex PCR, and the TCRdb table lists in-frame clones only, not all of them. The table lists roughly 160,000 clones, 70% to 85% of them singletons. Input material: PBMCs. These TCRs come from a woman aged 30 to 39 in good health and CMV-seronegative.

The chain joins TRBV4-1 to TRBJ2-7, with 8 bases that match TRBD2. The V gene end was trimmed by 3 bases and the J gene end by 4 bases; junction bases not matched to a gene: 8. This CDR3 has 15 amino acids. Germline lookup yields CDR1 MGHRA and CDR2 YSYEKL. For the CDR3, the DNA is TGCGCCAGCAGCCAGGCGGCAGCGGGGGTTTACGAGCAGTACTTC. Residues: CASSQAAAGVYEQYF.

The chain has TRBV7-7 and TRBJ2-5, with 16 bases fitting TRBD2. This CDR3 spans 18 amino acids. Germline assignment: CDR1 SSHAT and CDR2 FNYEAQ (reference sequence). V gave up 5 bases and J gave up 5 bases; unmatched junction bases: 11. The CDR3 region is CASSVTPGLAGGRETQYF. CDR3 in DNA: TGTGCCAGCAGCGTAACCCCGGGACTAGCGGGAGGGCGTGAGACCCAGTACTTC.

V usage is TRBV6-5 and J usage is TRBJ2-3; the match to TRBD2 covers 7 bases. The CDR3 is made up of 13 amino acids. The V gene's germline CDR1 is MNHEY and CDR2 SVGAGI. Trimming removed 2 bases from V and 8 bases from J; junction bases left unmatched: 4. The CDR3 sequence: CASSYGEGSTQYF. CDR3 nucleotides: TGTGCCAGCAGTTACGGGGAGGGGAGTACGCAGTATTTT.

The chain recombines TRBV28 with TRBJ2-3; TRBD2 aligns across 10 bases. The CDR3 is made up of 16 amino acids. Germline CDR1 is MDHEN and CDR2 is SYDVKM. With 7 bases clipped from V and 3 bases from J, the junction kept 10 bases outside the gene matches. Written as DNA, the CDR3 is TGTGCCAGCACCCCTTCTCCTAGCGGGAGAACAGATACGCAGTATTTT. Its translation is CASTPSPSGRTDTQYF.

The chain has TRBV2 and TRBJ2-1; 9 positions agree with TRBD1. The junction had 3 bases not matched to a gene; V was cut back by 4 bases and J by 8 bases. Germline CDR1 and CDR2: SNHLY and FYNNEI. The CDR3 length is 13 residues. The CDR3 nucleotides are TGTGCCAGCAGTGTAGACAGGGGGGATGAGCAGTTCTTC. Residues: CASSVDRGDEQFF.

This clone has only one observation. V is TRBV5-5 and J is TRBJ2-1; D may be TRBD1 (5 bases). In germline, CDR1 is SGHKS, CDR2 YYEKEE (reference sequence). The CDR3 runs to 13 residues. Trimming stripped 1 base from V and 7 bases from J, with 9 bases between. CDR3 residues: CASSLPAGNEQFF. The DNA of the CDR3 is TGTGCCAGCAGCTTGCCGGCAGGGAATGAGCAGTTCTTC.

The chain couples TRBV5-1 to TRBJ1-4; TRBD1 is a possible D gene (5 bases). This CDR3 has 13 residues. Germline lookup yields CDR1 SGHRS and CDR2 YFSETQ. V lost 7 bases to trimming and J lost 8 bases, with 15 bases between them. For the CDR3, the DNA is TGCGCCAGCCAGGACATCCTTGGGGAAAAACTGTTTTTT. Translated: CASQDILGEKLFF. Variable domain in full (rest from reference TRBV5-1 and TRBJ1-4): KAGVTQTPRYLIKTRGQQVTLSCSPISGHRSVSWYQQTPGQGLQFLFEYFSETQRNKGNFPGRFSGRQFSNSRSEMNVSTLELGDSALYLCASQDILGEKLFFGSGTQLSVL.

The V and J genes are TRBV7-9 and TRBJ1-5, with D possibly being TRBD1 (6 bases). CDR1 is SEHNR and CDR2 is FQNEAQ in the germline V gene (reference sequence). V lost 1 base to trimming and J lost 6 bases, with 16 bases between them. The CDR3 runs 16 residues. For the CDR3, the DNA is TGTGCCAGCAGCTTAGTTGGGACAAGGGGATCTCAGCCCCAGCATTTT. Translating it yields CASSLVGTRGSQPQHF.

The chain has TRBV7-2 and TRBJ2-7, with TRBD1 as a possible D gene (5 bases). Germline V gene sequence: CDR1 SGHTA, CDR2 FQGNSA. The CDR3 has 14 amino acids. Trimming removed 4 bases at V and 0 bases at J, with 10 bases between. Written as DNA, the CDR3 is TGTGCCAGCAGCTCAAGGGGCAGCTCCTACGAGCAGTACTTC. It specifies CASSSRGSSYEQYF.

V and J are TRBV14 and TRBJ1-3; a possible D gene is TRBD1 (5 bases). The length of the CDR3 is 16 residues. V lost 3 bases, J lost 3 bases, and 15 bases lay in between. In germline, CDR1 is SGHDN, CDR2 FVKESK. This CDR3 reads CASSQIQGLGGNTIYF. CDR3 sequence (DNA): TGTGCCAGCAGCCAGATCCAGGGCCTGGGTGGAAACACCATATATTTT.

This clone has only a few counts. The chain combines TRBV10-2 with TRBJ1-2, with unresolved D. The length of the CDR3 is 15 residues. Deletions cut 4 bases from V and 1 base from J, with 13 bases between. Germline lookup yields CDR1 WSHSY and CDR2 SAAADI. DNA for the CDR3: TGCGCCAGCAGTGCTAACGGCCGGGTTAACTATGGCTACACCTTC. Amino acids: CASSANGRVNYGYTF.

The CDR3: CASSLSKGATEAFF. CDR3 in DNA: TGTGCCAGCAGCTTATCGAAAGGGGCAACTGAAGCTTTCTTT. The V and J genes are TRBV13 and TRBJ1-1; tentatively, D is TRBD1 (5 bases). Trimming removed 2 bases at V and 5 bases at J, with 12 bases between. CDR1 and CDR2 (germline): PRHDT, FYEKMQ (reference sequence). The CDR3 is 14 amino acids.

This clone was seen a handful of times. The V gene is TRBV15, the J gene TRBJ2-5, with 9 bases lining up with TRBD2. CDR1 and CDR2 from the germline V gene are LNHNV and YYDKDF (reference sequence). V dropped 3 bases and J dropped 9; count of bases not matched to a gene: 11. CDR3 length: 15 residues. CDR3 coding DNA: TGTGCCACCAGCAGGGAGACTAGCGGCCTGGGGGCCCAGTACTTC. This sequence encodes CATSRETSGLGAQYF.

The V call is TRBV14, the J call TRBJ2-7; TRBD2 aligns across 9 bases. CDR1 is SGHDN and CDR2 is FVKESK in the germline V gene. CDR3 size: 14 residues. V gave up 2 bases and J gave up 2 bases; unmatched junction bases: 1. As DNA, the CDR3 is TGTGCCAGCAGCCAAAGCGGGGGGCCCTACGAGCAGTACTTC. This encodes CASSQSGGPYEQYF.

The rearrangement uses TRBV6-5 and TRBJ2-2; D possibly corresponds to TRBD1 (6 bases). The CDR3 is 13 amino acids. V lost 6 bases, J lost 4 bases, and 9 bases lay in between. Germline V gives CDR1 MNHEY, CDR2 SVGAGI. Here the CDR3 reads CASSGRGTGELFF. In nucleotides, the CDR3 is TGTGCCAGCAGCGGCAGGGGCACCGGGGAGCTGTTTTTT.

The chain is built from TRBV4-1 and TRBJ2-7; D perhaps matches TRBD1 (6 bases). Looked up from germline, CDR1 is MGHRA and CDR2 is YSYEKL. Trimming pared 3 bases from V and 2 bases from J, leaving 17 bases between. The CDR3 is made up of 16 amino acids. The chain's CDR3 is CASSQPRDNPPYEQYF. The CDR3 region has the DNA TGCGCCAGCAGCCAGCCCCGGGACAATCCACCCTACGAGCAGTACTTC.

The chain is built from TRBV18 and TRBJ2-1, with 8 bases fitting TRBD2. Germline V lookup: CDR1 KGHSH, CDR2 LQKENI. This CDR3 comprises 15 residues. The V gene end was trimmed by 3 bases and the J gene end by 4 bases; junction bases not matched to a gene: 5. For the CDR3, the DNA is TGTGCCAGCTCACCCAGCGGGGGCGAATACAATGAGCAGTTCTTC. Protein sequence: CASSPSGGEYNEQFF.

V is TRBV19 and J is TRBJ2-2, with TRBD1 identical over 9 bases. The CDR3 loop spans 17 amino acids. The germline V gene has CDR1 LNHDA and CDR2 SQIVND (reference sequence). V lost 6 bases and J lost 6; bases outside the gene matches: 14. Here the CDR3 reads CASRVRWGTGIPGELFF. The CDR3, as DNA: TGTGCCAGTAGAGTGAGATGGGGGACAGGGATCCCCGGGGAGCTGTTTTTT.

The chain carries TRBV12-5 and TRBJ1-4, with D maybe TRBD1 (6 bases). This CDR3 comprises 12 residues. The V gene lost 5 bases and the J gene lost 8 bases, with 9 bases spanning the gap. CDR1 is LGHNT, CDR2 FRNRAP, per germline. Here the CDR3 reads CASGGDREKLFF. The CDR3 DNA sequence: TGTGCTAGTGGTGGAGACAGGGAAAAACTGTTTTTT.

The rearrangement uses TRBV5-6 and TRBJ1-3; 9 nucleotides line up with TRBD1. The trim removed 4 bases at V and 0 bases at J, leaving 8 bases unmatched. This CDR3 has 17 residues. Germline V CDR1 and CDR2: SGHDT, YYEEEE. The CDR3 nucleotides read TGTGCCAGCAGCCTGGGACAGGGATACTTCTCTGGAAACACCATATATTTT. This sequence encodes CASSLGQGYFSGNTIYF.

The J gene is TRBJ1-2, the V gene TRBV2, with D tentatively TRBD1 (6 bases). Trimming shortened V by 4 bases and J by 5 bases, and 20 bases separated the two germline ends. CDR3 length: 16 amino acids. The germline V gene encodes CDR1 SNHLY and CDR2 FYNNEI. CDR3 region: CASSVDRTLTLYGYTF. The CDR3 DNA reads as TGTGCCAGCAGTGTGGACAGAACCCTTACCCTTTATGGCTACACCTTC.

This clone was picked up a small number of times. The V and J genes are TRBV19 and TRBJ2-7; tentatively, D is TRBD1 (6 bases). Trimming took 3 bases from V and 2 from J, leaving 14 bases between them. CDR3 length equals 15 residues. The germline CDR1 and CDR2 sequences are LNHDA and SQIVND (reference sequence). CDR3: CASSIAGSGAYEQYF. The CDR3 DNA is TGTGCCAGTAGTATTGCGGGTTCAGGGGCCTACGAGCAGTACTTC.

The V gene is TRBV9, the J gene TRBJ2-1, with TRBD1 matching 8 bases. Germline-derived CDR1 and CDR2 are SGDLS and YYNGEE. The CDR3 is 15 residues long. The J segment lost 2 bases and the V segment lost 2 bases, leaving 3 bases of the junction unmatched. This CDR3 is CASSVRQGTYNEQFF. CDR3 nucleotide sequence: TGTGCCAGCAGCGTTCGACAGGGGACCTACAATGAGCAGTTCTTC.

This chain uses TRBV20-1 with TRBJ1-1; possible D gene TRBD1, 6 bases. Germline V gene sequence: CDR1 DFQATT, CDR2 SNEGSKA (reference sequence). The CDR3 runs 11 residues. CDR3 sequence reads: CSSRGSAEAFF. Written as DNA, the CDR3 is TGCAGCTCCAGGGGTTCTGCTGAAGCTTTCTTT.

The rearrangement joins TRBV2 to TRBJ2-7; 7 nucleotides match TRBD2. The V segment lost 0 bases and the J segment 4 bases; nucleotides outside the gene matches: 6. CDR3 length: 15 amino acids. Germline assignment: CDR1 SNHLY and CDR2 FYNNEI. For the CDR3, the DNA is TGTGCCAGCAGTGAAGCGACTAGCAGCGGATACGAGCAGTACTTC. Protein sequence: CASSEATSSGYEQYF.

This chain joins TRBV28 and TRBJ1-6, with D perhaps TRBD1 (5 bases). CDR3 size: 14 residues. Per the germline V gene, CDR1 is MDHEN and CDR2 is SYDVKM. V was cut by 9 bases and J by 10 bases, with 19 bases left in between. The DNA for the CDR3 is TGTGCCAGTAACCCCCGTGGGGGGAACTCACCCCTCCACTTT. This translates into CASNPRGGNSPLHF. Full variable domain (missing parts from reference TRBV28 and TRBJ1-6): DVKVTQSSRYLVKRTGEKVFLECVQDMDHENMFWYRQDPGLGLRLIYFSYDVKMKEKGDIPEGYSVSREKKERFSLILESASTNQTSMYLCASNPRGGNSPLHFGNGTRLTVT.

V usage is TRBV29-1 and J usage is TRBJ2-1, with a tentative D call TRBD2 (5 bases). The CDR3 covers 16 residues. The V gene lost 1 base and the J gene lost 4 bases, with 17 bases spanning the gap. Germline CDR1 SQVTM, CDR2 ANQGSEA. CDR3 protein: CSVEGIRATGYNEQFF. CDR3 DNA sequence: TGCAGCGTTGAAGGAATAAGGGCCACGGGATACAATGAGCAGTTCTTC.

CDR3 in amino acids: CASSFGTGTGPLREGYTF. CDR3 DNA: TGCGCCAGCAGCTTTGGGACCGGGACAGGTCCTCTTCGGGAGGGCTACACCTTC. The chain recombines TRBV5-1 with TRBJ1-2, with TRBD1 matching 8 bases. The CDR3 is 18 residues long. Germline V gives CDR1 SGHRS, CDR2 YFSETQ. V was pared by 2 bases and J by 8 bases, with 20 bases of the junction left unmatched.

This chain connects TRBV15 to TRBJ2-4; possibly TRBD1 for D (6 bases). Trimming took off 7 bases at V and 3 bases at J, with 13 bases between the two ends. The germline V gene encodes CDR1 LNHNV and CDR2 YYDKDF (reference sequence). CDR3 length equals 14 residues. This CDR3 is CATKNTGLKNIQYF. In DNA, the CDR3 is TGTGCCACCAAAAATACAGGGCTCAAAAACATTCAGTACTTC.

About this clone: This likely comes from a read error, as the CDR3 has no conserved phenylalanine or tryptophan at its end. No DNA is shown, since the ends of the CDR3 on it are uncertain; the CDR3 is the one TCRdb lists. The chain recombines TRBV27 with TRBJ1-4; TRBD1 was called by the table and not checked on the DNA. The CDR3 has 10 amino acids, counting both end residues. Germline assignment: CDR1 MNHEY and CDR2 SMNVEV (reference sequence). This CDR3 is CASSADREEI.